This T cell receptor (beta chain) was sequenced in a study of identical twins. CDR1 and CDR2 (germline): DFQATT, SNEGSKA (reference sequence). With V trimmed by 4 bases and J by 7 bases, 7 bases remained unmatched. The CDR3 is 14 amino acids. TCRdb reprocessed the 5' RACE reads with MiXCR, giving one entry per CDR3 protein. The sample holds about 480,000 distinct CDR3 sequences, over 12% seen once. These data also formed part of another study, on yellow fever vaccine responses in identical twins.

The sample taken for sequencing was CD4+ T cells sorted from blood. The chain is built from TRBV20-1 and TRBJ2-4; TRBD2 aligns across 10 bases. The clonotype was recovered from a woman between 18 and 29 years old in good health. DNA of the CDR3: TGCAGTGCTATCCCTAGCGGGAGCGGGAACATTCAGTACTTC. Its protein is CSAIPSGSGNIQYF.